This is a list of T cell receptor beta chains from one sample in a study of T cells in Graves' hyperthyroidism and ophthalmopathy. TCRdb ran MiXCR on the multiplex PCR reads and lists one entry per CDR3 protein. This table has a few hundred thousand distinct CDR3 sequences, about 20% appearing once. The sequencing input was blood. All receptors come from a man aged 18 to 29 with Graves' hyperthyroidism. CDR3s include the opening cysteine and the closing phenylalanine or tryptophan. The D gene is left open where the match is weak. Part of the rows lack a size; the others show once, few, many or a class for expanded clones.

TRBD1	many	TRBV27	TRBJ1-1	TGTGCCAGCAGTTTAAAAGGGGGCAGGACTGAAGCTTTCTTT	CASSLKGGRTEAFF
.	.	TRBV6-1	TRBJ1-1	TGTGCCAGCACCGACCCGACCTCGCGTTGGACTGAAGCTTTCTTT	CASTDPTSRWTEAFF
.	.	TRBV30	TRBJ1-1	TGTGCCTGGAGTCCCCTCGGGGGGGCCTACTTT	CAWSPLGGAYF
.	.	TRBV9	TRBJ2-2	TGTGCCAGCAGCGTAAGGGGTAGTTGGGACACCGGGGAGCTGTTTTTT	CASSVRGSWDTGELFF
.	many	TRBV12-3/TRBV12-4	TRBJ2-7	TGTGCCAGCAGTTTAGAATTGACAGGATACGAGCAGTACTTC	CASSLELTGYEQYF
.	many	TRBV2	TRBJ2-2	TGTGCCAGCAGTGCGCAGGGCCTGAACACCGGGGAGCTGTTTTTT	CASSAQGLNTGELFF
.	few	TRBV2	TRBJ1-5	TGTGCCAGCAATCCTGGGACTGGCCCCAATCAGCCCCAGCATTTT	CASNPGTGPNQPQHF
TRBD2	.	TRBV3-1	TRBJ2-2	TGTGCCAGCAGCCAACTAGGACTAGCGGGTTCGGAGCTGTTTTTT	CASSQLGLAGSELFF
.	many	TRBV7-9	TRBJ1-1	TGTGCCAGCAAGAGAGAGGAGCTGAACACTGAAGCTTTCTTT	CASKREELNTEAFF
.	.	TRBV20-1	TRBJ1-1	TGCAGTGGATGGGGGGATCCAAACACTGAAGCTTTCTTT	CSGWGDPNTEAFF
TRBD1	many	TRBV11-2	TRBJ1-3	TGTGCCAGCAGCGTAACCACAGGGGACTCTGGAAACACCATATATTTT	CASSVTTGDSGNTIYF
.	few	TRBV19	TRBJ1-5	TGTGCCAGTAGTATTGCTTGGGAGTTGGAGCAGCCCCAGCATTTT	CASSIAWELEQPQHF
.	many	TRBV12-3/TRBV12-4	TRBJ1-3	TGTGCCAGCAGTTTACGGGTCTCGAGCTCTGGAAACACCATATATTTT	CASSLRVSSSGNTIYF
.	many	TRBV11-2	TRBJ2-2	TGTGCCAGCAGCTTCATAGCAGGTGGCGGGGAGCTGTTTTTT	CASSFIAGGGELFF
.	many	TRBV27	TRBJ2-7	TGTGCCAGCAGCCTTACAGGTATCGCCTACGAGCAGTACTTC	CASSLTGIAYEQYF
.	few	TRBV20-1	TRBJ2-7	TGCAGTGCGCGTCCCGGACTATCCGCCTTGCTGCAGTACTTC	CSARPGLSALLQYF
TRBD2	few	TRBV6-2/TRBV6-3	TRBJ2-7	TGTGCCAGCAGCCAGAGACTAGCGGGCCGCTACGAGCAGTACTTC	CASSQRLAGRYEQYF
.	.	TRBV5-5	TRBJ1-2	TGTGCCAGCAGCACGGATTATGGCTACACCTTC	CASSTDYGYTF
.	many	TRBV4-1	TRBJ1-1	TGCGCCAGCAGCCAAGATTGGGGGACATCGAGGGACACTGAAGCTTTCTTT	CASSQDWGTSRDTEAFF
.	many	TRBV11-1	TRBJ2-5	TGTGCCAGCAGCGACAGGCGGTACGAGACCCAGTACTTC	CASSDRRYETQYF
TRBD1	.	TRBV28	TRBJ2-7	TGTGCCAGCAGTCGCCCCGGGACAGGGGCTTCCTACGAGCAGTACTTC	CASSRPGTGASYEQYF
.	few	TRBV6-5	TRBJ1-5	TGTGCCAGCAGTTCGCCCTGGACCCAGGTGAATCAGCCCCAGCATTTT	CASSSPWTQVNQPQHF
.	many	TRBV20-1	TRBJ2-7	TGCAGTGCTAGGTCAAACCGTGGACAGCCCTACGAGCAGTACTTC	CSARSNRGQPYEQYF
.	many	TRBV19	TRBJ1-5	TGTGCCAGTAGTATAGAACAAGTCAGGGTAAATCAGCCCCAGCATTTT	CASSIEQVRVNQPQHF
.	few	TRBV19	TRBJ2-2	TGTGCCGGTGGACACCCGAACACCGGGGAGCTGTTTTTT	CAGGHPNTGELFF
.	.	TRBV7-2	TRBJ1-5	TGTGCCAGCAGCTTAGGTCTTTTGCCCCAGCATTTT	CASSLGLLPQHF
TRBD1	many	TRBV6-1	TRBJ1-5	TGTGCCAGCAGTGCGGCAGGGGGGTCTCAGCCCCAGCATTTT	CASSAAGGSQPQHF
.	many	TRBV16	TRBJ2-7	TGTGCCAGCAGCCAATTTGCCTACGAGCAGTACTTC	CASSQFAYEQYF
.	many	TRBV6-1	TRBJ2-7	TGTGCCAGCAGTGAAGGGGCATTCTACGAGCAGTACTTC	CASSEGAFYEQYF
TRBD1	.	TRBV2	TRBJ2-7	TGTGCCAGCAAGGTTGACAGGGGGGGAATCTACGAGCAGTACTTC	CASKVDRGGIYEQYF
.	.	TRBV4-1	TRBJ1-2	TGCGCCAGCAGCCAAGCGGCGGGCTATGGCTACACCTTC	CASSQAAGYGYTF
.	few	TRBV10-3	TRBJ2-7	TGTGCCATCAGTGAGTTCGGGGGCGAGCAGTACTTC	CAISEFGGEQYF
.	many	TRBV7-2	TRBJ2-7	TGTGCCAGCAGGACAACCACCTGGGGCAACGGGGAGCAGTACTTC	CASRTTTWGNGEQYF
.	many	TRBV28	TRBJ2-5	TGTGCCAGCAGTTCCCCTGGGGACGGAGGGGAGACCCAGTACTTC	CASSSPGDGGETQYF
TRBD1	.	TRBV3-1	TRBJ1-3	TGTGCCAGCAGCCTAAGTTTTCTGACAGGGCCGAATGGAAACACCATATATTTT	CASSLSFLTGPNGNTIYF
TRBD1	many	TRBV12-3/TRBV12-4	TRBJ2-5	TGTGCCAGCAGGCGGGACAGGGGATCGGGGGAGACCCAGTACTTC	CASRRDRGSGETQYF
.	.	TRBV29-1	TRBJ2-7	TGCAGCGTTGAAAAGTTAGGGCAGGGGATCAACGAGCAGTACTTC	CSVEKLGQGINEQYF
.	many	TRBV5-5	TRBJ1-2	TGTGCCAGCAGCCCATACATGGCTAACTATGGCTACACCTTC	CASSPYMANYGYTF
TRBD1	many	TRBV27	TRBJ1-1	TGTGCCAGCAGCCGAGGGGGCGCGACTTTCTTT	CASSRGGATFF
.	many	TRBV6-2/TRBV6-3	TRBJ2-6	TGTGCCAGCACGTCCGCGCAGGGGCGTGGGGCCAACGTCCTGACTTTC	CASTSAQGRGANVLTF
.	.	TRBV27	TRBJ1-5	TGTGCCAGCAGTTCGGACAGTTGGGGAGATAGCAATCAGCCCCAGCATTTT	CASSSDSWGDSNQPQHF
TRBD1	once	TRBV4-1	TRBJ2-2	TGCGCCAGCAGACACGGACAGGGGGGCGTCCCCGGGGAGCTGTTTTTT	CASRHGQGGVPGELFF
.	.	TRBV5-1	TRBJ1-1	TGCGCCAGCAGCTTACCTGGGGAGATGAACACTGAAGCTTTCTTT	CASSLPGEMNTEAFF
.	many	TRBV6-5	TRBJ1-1	TGTGCCAGCAGTTACGAACCGCGGGGGAACACTGAAGCTTTCTTT	CASSYEPRGNTEAFF
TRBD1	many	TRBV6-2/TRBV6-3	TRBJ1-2	TGTGCCAGCAGCGGACAGGGTCTGGGCTACACCTTC	CASSGQGLGYTF
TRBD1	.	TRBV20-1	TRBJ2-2	TGCAGTGCTAGAGAACCGACAGGGGGCTACACCGGGGAGCTGTTTTTT	CSAREPTGGYTGELFF
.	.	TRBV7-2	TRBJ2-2	TGTGCCAGCAGCTTAAGCGGTGGAGCGGGCAGGACCGGGGAGCTGTTTTTT	CASSLSGGAGRTGELFF
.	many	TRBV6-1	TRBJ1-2	TGTGCCAGCACACCGGCCTGGGGGGACTATGGCTACACCTTC	CASTPAWGDYGYTF